The present T cell receptor beta chain was sequenced within a study of cytomegalovirus exposure and HLA in healthy donors. Study observations and caveats: In a later analysis, a genetic analysis reported fewer productive-TCR N-insertions in an Asian-associated ancestry cluster than the cohort average. Clonal expansion, a later analysis showed, was greater in HLA-associated TCR beta chains than in equally common others.

The CDR3 spans 17 residues. Trimming took off 5 bases at V and 0 bases at J, with 20 bases between the two ends. Per the germline V gene, CDR1 is SGHAT and CDR2 is FQNNGV. Regarding this clone: What it binds is unknown.

In the PCR, 60 Vbeta and 13 Jbeta primers were used. The repertoire was sequenced with immunoSEQ multiplex PCR; TCRdb's copy has only in-frame clones and lacks some. Among roughly 190,000 clones listed, 65% to 80% were seen once. The genes are TRBV11-2 and TRBJ2-7, with D possibly being TRBD1 (5 bases). The clonotype was recovered from a man aged 30 to 45 in good health and CMV-seropositive. Sequencing was done on a sample of PBMCs. The CDR3 DNA reads as TGTGCCAGCAGCGAAGGGGTTTGGGCGAAGGACTCCTACGAGCAGTACTTC. Amino acids: CASSEGVWAKDSYEQYF.